This T cell receptor (beta chain) was recorded in a study of blood T cell repertoires in COVID-19. Study context: Spain, Italy and the United States supplied samples that represented acute and convalescent COVID-19. Nucleic acid was either cDNA or gDNA, and it came from T cells, B-cell-depleted T cells, or PBMCs.

In the original workflow: Reference gene primer amplification gave estimated nucleated cell counts. Measured with immunoSEQ multiplex PCR; TCRdb has only the in-frame clones, and not every one. V, J and clone size reflect that table, while D and trimming were determined from the DNA. Of 190,000 or so clones listed, approximately 80% are singletons. V was trimmed by 1 base and J by 7 bases, leaving 15 bases between them. The germline V gene encodes CDR1 SGHNT and CDR2 YYREEE (reference sequence). This CDR3 is 14 amino acids long. Input material: peripheral blood. This chain connects TRBV5-4 to TRBJ2-7, with D unclear. This TCR was sampled from a man aged 45-60 years who had recovered from COVID-19. CDR3 loop: CASSLTPQNWEQYF. In DNA, the CDR3 is TGTGCCAGCAGCTTGACCCCTCAGAATTGGGAGCAGTACTTC.